Sequencing of this T cell receptor (beta chain) was carried out in a study of blood T cells in healthy people across ages. Using a J-beta primer mix together with a sample-barcoded 5' primer, a second PCR was run for roughly 6 to 12 cycles. TCRdb reanalysed the 5' RACE reads using MiXCR and keeps one entry per CDR3 protein. This repertoire shows some 730,000 distinct CDR3 sequences, about a fifth found once; its top ten account for around a fifth. From germline, CDR1 is DFQATT and CDR2 SNEGSKA (reference sequence). The CDR3 contains 16 residues. With V trimmed by 3 bases and J by 0 bases, 4 bases remained unmatched. This clonotype was observed a single time. Its antigen is unidentified. Overall study results and limits: Diversity of TCR beta correlated strongly with naive T cell percentage.

This receptor was taken from an older man in good health. The chain recombines TRBV20-1 with TRBJ2-3, with 12 bases that match TRBD2. Sequencing used blood. CDR3 in DNA: TGCAGTGCTAGTCCCCTAGCGGGAGGGAGCACAGATACGCAGTATTTT. This encodes CSASPLAGGSTDTQYF.